This TCR beta chain stems from a study of cytomegalovirus exposure and HLA in healthy donors. In the PCR, 60 Vbeta and 13 Jbeta primers were used. Repertoires were generated with immunoSEQ multiplex PCR, while TCRdb's copy carries only in-frame clones and drops some. The sample lists roughly 150,000 clones, approximately 78% occurring once. Regarding the study as a whole: Several of the most significant clusters appeared linked to common viral pathogens, based on a later analysis. Other equally common chains were less clonally expanded than HLA-associated TCR beta chains, a later analysis showed. Through in vitro validation, three CMV-associated chains were shown to be specific for CMV antigens. Researchers reportedly found TCR beta sequences accurately predicted most subjects' HLA-A and HLA-B alleles.

Concerning this clone itself: The antigen is undetermined.

The receptor was isolated from a woman aged 40 to 55 in good health and CMV-seropositive. Input material: PBMCs.

The CDR3 protein is CASSDRPRRDTGELFF. DNA of the CDR3: TGTGCCAGCAGCGACAGACCTCGACGGGACACCGGGGAGCTGTTTTTT. The V and J genes are TRBV28 and TRBJ2-2; weak D call: TRBD1 (5 bases). Deletions cut 6 bases from V and 3 bases from J, with 17 bases between. Germline CDR1 and CDR2: MDHEN and SYDVKM. The CDR3 consists of 16 residues. The whole variable domain, filled in from reference TRBV28 and TRBJ2-2, reads DVKVTQSSRYLVKRTGEKVFLECVQDMDHENMFWYRQDPGLGLRLIYFSYDVKMKEKGDIPEGYSVSREKKERFSLILESASTNQTSMYLCASSDRPRRDTGELFFGEGSRLTVL.